The clone carrying this T cell receptor (beta chain) was detected only once. The data derive from a study of T cell changes during pregnancy in multiple sclerosis. This CDR3 spans 15 amino acids. V lost 4 bases, J lost 0 bases, and 2 bases stayed unmatched. CDR1 is MRHNA and CDR2 is SNTAGT in the germline V gene. Sequenced by immunoSEQ multiplex PCR; TCRdb stores in-frame clones only, minus some. The sample has 51,000 or so clones, roughly 93% seen once; the top ten hold around 2%. The rearrangement links TRBV6-4 to TRBJ2-3; 9 nucleotides align to TRBD2. The clonotype was recovered from a female donor with multiple sclerosis, enrolled in a pregnancy study. Sequencing was performed on peripheral blood, taken in the second trimester of pregnancy. CDR3 in amino acids: CASSAAGGSTDTQYF. The CDR3, as DNA: TGTGCCAGCAGTGCCGCGGGGGGGAGCACAGATACGCAGTATTTT.